Listed below are T cell receptor beta chains from one sample, sequenced in a study of T cells in Graves' hyperthyroidism and ophthalmopathy. TCRdb reprocessed the multiplex PCR reads via MiXCR and lists one record per CDR3 protein. This table has a few hundred thousand distinct CDR3 sequences, approximately 16% appearing once. Sequenced input: blood. The receptors here all came from a woman aged 55-69 years with Graves' ophthalmopathy. The CDR3 runs from the conserved cysteine through the conserved F or W. The D gene is left open where the match is weak. Some rows mark clone size as missing; the rest say once, few, many or name a class of expanded clone.

TRBJ2-3 TRBD2 TRBV7-2 many TGTGCCATAACTAGCGGGAGGGCCGACACAGATACGCAGTATTTT CAITSGRADTDTQYF
TRBJ2-7 TRBD1 TRBV11-3 . TGTGCCAGCAGCTTAAAAAAGGGACAGGGGTCCTACGAGCAGTACTTC CASSLKKGQGSYEQYF
TRBJ2-1 . TRBV28 . TGTGCCAGCGTGGGGTCTCTTGAGCAGTTCTTC CASVGSLEQFF
TRBJ2-5 TRBD1 TRBV28 many TGTGCCAGCAGTTTTGGGACCAGGGGGCGAGAGACCCAGTACTTC CASSFGTRGRETQYF
TRBJ1-2 TRBD1 TRBV19 . TGTGCCAGTACCCAACGACAGGGGTTGGGCTATGGCTACACCTTC CASTQRQGLGYGYTF
TRBJ2-2 TRBD2 TRBV11-2 . TGTGCCGGGGCGGGGGTCGTGGGTTCGAACACCGGGGAGCTGTTTTTT CAGAGVVGSNTGELFF
TRBJ2-2 . TRBV29-1 few TGCAGCGTTTTCGACTATACCACCGGGGAGCTGTTTTTT CSVFDYTTGELFF
TRBJ1-1 . TRBV11-2 many TGTGCCAGCAGCAGCGGGAGGGGGGGGAACACTGAAGCTTTCTTT CASSSGRGGNTEAFF
TRBJ1-1 . TRBV19 . TGTGCCAGTAGTGCACCGGGACAAGGGAACACTGAAGCTTTCTTT CASSAPGQGNTEAFF
TRBJ2-5 . TRBV10-3 many TGTGCCATCAGTGAGTCGCTCTTCCAAGAGACCCAGTACTTC CAISESLFQETQYF
TRBJ2-1 TRBD2 TRBV12-3/TRBV12-4 many TGTGCCAGCAGTTTCCGACTAGCGGGAGGGCAGGCCTACAATGAGCAGTTCTTC CASSFRLAGGQAYNEQFF
TRBJ2-7 TRBD2 TRBV19 . TGTGCCAGTAGTAGGCGGACTAGCGGGGAGGTAGTCCGCAACGAGCAGTACTTC CASSRRTSGEVVRNEQYF
TRBJ2-1 . TRBV20-1 many TGCAGTGCTACAGGATCCTACAATGAGCAGTTCTTC CSATGSYNEQFF
TRBJ2-1 TRBD2 TRBV20-1 many TGCAGTGTGGAGGGAGGGTTTAGCTCCTACAATGAGCAGTTCTTC CSVEGGFSSYNEQFF
TRBJ2-1 . TRBV5-8 many TGTGCCAGCAGCCTGAGGGGTGGGGGCCCGCCTGGCGGGCAGTTCTTC CASSLRGGGPPGGQFF
TRBJ1-5 . TRBV27 many TGTGCCAGCCCTAGGTTAAGAGGCAATCAGCCCCAGCATTTT CASPRLRGNQPQHF
TRBJ2-5 . TRBV30 many TGTGCCTGGAGTCTCAGGGGGGGAGAGACCCAGTACTTC CAWSLRGGETQYF
TRBJ2-1 . TRBV20-1 . TGCAGTGCTAGAGGTGAGGGGGTCTCCTACAATGAGCAGTTCTTC CSARGEGVSYNEQFF
TRBJ2-5 TRBD1 TRBV2 few TGTGCCAGCAGCCCGGACAGGAGAGTAGGGGAGACCCAGTACTTC CASSPDRRVGETQYF
TRBJ1-6 TRBD1 TRBV28 many TGTGCCAGCAGTTTATCCACAGGGGTTACCTCACCCCTCCACTTT CASSLSTGVTSPLHF
TRBJ1-1 . TRBV12-5 many TGTGCTAGTGGGCCCGGGACCCACGTCGGTAACACTGAAGCTTTCTTT CASGPGTHVGNTEAFF
TRBJ2-5 . TRBV13 . TGTGCCAGCAGCAAAGGGGGGGCCTGGGAGACCCAGTACTTC CASSKGGAWETQYF
TRBJ1-4 . TRBV2 many TGTGCCAGCACTAACCCGCCGGAAAAACTGTTTTTT CASTNPPEKLFF
TRBJ2-5 . TRBV15 few TGTGCCACCAGCAGAGATCTTGGGGCAACCCAGTACTTC CATSRDLGATQYF
TRBJ2-3 . TRBV9 many TGTGCCAGCAGCGTAGAAGGGGTCCCCACAGATACGCAGTATTTT CASSVEGVPTDTQYF
TRBJ1-5 . TRBV20-1 many TGCAGTGCTAGAGATCAGTGGGGGGAGAATCAGCCCCAGCATTTT CSARDQWGENQPQHF
TRBJ2-3 . TRBV12-3/TRBV12-4 many TGTGCCAGCAGTCGGACAATCACAGATACGCAGTATTTT CASSRTITDTQYF
TRBJ2-7 TRBD2 TRBV28 . TGTGCCAGCAGCTACAAGGGACTAGCGGGAGGGCGGGAGCAGTACTTC CASSYKGLAGGREQYF
TRBJ2-7 TRBD2 TRBV20-1 many TGCAGTGCACCACGGACTAGCGGGGTCTACGAGCAGTACTTC CSAPRTSGVYEQYF
TRBJ1-2 . TRBV27 many TGTGCCAGCAGTTTATCGGGAACAGGGAATGGCTACACCTTC CASSLSGTGNGYTF
TRBJ1-2 TRBD1 TRBV10-3 many TGTGCCAGTAGGACTCGGACGGGACAGGGGGCCGATGGCTACACCTTC CASRTRTGQGADGYTF
TRBJ2-3 TRBD2 TRBV6-1 . TGTGCCAGCCATAGGGCGGGAGGGCCACTGGCAGATACGCAGTATTTT CASHRAGGPLADTQYF
TRBJ2-3 TRBD1 TRBV11-2 many TGTGCCAGCAGCCATCTCGCCGGGACAGGGGTAGCAGATACGCAGTATTTT CASSHLAGTGVADTQYF
TRBJ1-1 TRBD1 TRBV3-1 many TGTGCCAGCAGCCCCGGGCAGGGGGCTGAAGCTTTCTTT CASSPGQGAEAFF
TRBJ2-4 TRBD1 TRBV10-2 few TGCGCCAGCACATCGGGGACAGGGGGATCCGGGGGAGCCAAAAACATTCAGTACTTC CASTSGTGGSGGAKNIQYF